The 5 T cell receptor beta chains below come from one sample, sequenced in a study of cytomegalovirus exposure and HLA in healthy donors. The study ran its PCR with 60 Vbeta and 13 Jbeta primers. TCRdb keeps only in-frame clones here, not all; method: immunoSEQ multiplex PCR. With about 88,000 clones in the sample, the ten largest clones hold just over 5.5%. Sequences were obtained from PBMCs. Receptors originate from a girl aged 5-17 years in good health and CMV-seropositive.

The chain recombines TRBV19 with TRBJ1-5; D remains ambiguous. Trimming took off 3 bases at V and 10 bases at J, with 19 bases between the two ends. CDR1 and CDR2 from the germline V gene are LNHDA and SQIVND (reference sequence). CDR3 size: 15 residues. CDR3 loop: CASSITFLQVDPQHF. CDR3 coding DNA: TGTGCCAGTAGTATCACTTTCCTCCAGGTGGATCCCCAGCATTTT.

This CDR3 is CASRPTGESNQPQHF. The CDR3 nucleotides read TGCGCCAGCAGACCTACAGGGGAGAGCAATCAGCCCCAGCATTTT. The chain employs TRBV5-1 and TRBJ1-5; 7 nucleotides match TRBD1. V gave up 5 bases and J gave up 1 base; unmatched junction bases: 6. This CDR3 is 15 amino acids long. Germline loops: CDR1 SGHRS, CDR2 YFSETQ.

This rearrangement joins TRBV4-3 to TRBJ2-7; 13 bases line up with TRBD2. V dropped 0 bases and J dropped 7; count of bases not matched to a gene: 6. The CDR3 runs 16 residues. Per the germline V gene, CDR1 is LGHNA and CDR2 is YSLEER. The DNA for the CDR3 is TGCGCCAGCAGCCAAGATAGGACTAGCGGGGGCGGTGAGCAGTACTTC. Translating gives CASSQDRTSGGGEQYF.

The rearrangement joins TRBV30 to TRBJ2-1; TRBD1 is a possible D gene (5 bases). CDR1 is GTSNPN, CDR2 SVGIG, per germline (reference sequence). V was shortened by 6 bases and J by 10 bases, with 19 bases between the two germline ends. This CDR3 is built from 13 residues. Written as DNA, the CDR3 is TGTGCCTGCCCCAGGGAAGGGGTCCGGGAGCAGTTCTTC. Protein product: CACPREGVREQFF.

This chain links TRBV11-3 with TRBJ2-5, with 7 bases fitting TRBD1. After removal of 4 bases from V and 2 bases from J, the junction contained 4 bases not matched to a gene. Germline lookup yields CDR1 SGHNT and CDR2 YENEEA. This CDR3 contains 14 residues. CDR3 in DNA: TGTGCCAGCAGCTCCAGGACAGGTCAAGAGACCCAGTACTTC. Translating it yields CASSSRTGQETQYF.